Only a few counts were recorded for the clone carrying this T cell receptor (beta chain). A second PCR of 7 to 11 cycles used a sample-barcoded 5' primer and a J-beta primer mix. MiXCR was run by TCRdb on the 5' RACE reads, yielding one entry per CDR3 protein. The sample yields approximately 900,000 distinct CDR3 sequences, 25% to 35% seen once. The sample originates from a study of blood T cells in healthy people across ages. Isolated per sample were at least 6 million PBMCs. The CDR3 covers 17 residues. Trimming shortened V by 7 bases and J by 3 bases, and 22 bases separated the two germline ends. Germline V lookup: CDR1 MNHNS, CDR2 SASEGT. These sequences were also reported in another study, on T cells of mothers and their children. Per that study: The yield was over 9.5 million TCR beta CDR3 reads from each mother and around 3.3 million from each child. Thymic selection molds TCR recombination output in a comparable way in related and unrelated pairs. Nobody spotted any persistent microchimeric T cell clones.

The sequence was collected from a woman between 35 and 50 years old in good health. V gene TRBV6-1 combines with J gene TRBJ1-5; D remains unclear. The material sequenced was blood. The CDR3 bases are TGTGCCAGCACCCTTGGTCCTGTGGCATCGGTCAATCAGCCCCAGCATTTT. Residues: CASTLGPVASVNQPQHF.